This T cell receptor beta chain was recorded in a study of cytomegalovirus exposure and HLA in healthy donors. Overall study results and limits: The authors later found HLA-associated TCR beta chains more clonally expanded than equally common others. Later analysis associated a missense DCLRE1C variant with TCR beta V- and J-gene trimming. Reported findings show TCR beta sequences accurately forecast HLA-A and HLA-B alleles in most subjects.

PCR primers comprised 60 Vbeta and 13 Jbeta primers. TCRdb's copy holds only in-frame clones and misses some; the assay was immunoSEQ multiplex PCR. This table has 150,000 or so clones, about 85% appearing once. On this clone: Its matching antigen is unknown.

The germline V and J ends were trimmed by 10 bases and 3 bases, with 13 bases remaining between them. The CDR3 is made up of 13 amino acids. Germline V gene sequence: CDR1 MDHEN, CDR2 SYDVKM. Sequencing used PBMCs. The origin of this receptor is a man aged 50-60 years in good health and CMV-seropositive. The gene calls are TRBV28 and TRBJ2-1; D is perhaps TRBD1 (6 bases). This CDR3 is CATLGGGYNEQFF. The CDR3 DNA follows: TGTGCCACCCTAGGGGGTGGCTACAATGAGCAGTTCTTC.